This TCR beta chain was documented in a study of blood T cell repertoires in COVID-19 (dated by TCRdb to about 2020). Concerning the study at large: Samples covering the acute and convalescent phases of COVID-19 were provided by collaborators in the United States, Italy and Spain. The material from the prospective study consisted of cDNA or gDNA derived from T cells, B-cell-depleted T cells, or PBMCs. The dataset comprised deeply sampled blood TCRbeta repertoires from subjects exposed to, actively infected with, or recovered from COVID-19. A freely available public database, intended as a resource for researchers studying the immune response to SARS-CoV-2, is where the repertoires were released. The samples were drawn from the first 160 participants of the ongoing ImmuneRACE study and from over 950 subjects provided by 6 global collaborators. A de-identified subject ID, COVID-19 status, age in years and sex were almost always included in the sample metadata. Where available, HLA class I and class II types were obtained from metadata supplied by the sample provider rather than from assay-based typing.

The collaborating institutions used their own protocols to collect whole blood in K2EDTA tubes. For TCRbeta analysis, collaborators shipped samples in one of three forms: frozen whole blood, isolated PBMCs, or DNA extracted from either of those sample types. V and J are trimmed by 3 bases and 5 bases, and the gene matches miss 4 bases of the junction. CDR1 and CDR2 are drawn from the germline V gene: MNHNS, SASEGT. Including the terminal cysteine and phenylalanine, the CDR3 comprises 13 residues. Of all the DNA, just the CDR3 is kept, 39 bases in frame from base 1. In regard to this clone: What this receptor recognizes is not known. Base qualities are not recorded, but no much larger clone differs from it by a single base.

General study outcomes and caveats: The quantity of clinical and demographic metadata differed by source and by participant and was supplied without curation.

TCRbeta CDR3 regions were amplified from genomic DNA by means of the immunoSEQ Assay, a bias-controlled multiplex PCR. Turning to the authors' computational methods: The number of nucleated cells in each sample was estimated from the amplification of reference gene primers within the assay. To quantify the absolute abundance of each unique TCRbeta CDR3 rearrangement, sequence reads were collapsed and filtered. For each sample, productive Simpson clonality was calculated by taking the square root of Simpson's diversity index across productive rearrangements. Here the immuneACCESS table is served through TCRdb, limited to in-frame sequences with V and J called. Missing clones are a known gap in these copies; in checked studies unresolved V genes cover under half, and the rest lacks a known reason. That table furnishes V, J and clone size, whereas the DNA furnished D and trimming. This sample has some 100,000 clones in its table, and around 87% of those were observed once. Around a tenth of the sample is held by the ten biggest clonotypes.

This TCR derives from a woman aged 25-40 years with acute or convalescent COVID-19. Sequenced sample: peripheral blood. The receptor chain draws on TRBV6-1 and TRBJ2-7, and 7 junctional nucleotides match TRBD1. This receptor carries the CDR3 CASSETGRNEQYF. The bases read TGTGCCAGCAGTGAGACAGGGCGGAACGAGCAGTACTTC.